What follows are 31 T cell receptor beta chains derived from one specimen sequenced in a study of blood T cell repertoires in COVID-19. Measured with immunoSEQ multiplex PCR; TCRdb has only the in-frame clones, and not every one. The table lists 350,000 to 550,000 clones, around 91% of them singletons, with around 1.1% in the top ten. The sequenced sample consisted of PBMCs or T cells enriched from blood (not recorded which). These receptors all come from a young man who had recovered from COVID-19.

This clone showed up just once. DNA for the CDR3: TGCGCCAGCAGCCAAGGGACAGGGGGCGGTGAAAAACTGTTTTTT. As protein: CASSQGTGGGEKLFF. The chain recombines TRBV4-1 with TRBJ1-4; 11 bases fit TRBD1. Germline trimming cut 1 base from V and 7 bases from J; bases unmatched to any gene: 2. Per the germline V gene, CDR1 is MGHRA and CDR2 is YSYEKL. The CDR3 loop spans 15 amino acids.

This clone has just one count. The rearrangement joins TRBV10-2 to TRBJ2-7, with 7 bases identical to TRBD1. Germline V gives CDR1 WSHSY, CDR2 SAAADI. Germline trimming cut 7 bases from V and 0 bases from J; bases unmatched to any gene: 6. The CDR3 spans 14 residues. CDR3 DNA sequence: TGCGCCAGCATTAGGTCAGGGGGCTCCTACGAGCAGTACTTC. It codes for CASIRSGGSYEQYF.

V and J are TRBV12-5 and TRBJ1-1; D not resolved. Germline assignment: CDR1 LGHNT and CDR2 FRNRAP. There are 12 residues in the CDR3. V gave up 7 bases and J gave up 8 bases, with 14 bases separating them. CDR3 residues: CASASRGSEAFF. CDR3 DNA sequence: TGTGCTAGTGCCTCAAGAGGGTCAGAAGCTTTCTTT.

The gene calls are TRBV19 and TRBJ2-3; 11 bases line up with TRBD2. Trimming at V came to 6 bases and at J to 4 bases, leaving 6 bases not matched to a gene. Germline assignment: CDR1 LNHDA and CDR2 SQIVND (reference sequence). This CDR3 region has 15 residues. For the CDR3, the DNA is TGTGCCAGTAGACTAGCGGGAGAGGGTGCAGATACGCAGTATTTT. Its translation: CASRLAGEGADTQYF.

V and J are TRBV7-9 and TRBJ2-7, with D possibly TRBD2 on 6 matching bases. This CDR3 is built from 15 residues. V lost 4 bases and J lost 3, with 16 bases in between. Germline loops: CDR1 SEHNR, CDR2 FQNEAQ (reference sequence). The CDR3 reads CASSWEAGVFYEQYF. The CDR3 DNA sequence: TGTGCCAGCAGCTGGGAGGCCGGAGTGTTCTACGAGCAGTACTTC.

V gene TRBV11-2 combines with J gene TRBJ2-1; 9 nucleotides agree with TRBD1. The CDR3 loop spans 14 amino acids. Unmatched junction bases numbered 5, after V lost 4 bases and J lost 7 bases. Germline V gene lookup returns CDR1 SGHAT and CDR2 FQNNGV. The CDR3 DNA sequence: TGTGCCAGCAGCTGGACAGGGGTGGAGAATGAGCAGTTCTTC. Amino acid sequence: CASSWTGVENEQFF.

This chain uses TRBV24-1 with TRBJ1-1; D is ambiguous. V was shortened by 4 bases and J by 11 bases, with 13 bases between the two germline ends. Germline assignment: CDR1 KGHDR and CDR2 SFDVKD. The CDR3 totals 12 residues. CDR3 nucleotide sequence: TGTGCCACCAGTGAACCGGGAGGGAGGGCTTTCTTT. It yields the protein CATSEPGGRAFF.

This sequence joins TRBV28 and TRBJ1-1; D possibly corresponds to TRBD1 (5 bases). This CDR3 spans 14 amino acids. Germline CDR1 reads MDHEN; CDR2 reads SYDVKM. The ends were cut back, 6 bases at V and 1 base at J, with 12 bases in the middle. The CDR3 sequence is CASSHGGENTEAFF. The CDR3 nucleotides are TGTGCCAGCAGCCACGGGGGGGAGAACACTGAAGCTTTCTTT.

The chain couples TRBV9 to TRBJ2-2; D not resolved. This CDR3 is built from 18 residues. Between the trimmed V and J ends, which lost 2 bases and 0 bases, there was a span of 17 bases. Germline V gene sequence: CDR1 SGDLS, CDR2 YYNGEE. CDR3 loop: CASSVRSAQFANTGELFF. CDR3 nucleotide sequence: TGTGCCAGCAGCGTCCGTTCTGCCCAGTTCGCGAACACCGGGGAGCTGTTTTTT.

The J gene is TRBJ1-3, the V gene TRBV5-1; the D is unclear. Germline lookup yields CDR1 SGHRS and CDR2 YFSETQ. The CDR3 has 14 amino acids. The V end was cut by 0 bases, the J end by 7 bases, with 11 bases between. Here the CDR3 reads CASSLVGPGNTIYF. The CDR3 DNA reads TGCGCCAGCAGCTTGGTAGGGCCGGGGAACACCATATATTTT.

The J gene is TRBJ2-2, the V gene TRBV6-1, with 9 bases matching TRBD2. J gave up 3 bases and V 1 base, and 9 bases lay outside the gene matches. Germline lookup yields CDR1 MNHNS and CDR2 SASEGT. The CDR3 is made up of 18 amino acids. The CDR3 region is CASSEDPSGVGHTGELFF. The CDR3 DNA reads TGTGCCAGCAGTGAAGATCCTAGCGGGGTGGGACACACCGGGGAGCTGTTTTTT.

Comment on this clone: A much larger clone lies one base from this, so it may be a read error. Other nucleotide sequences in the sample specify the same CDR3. This CDR3 is CATTGNTGELFF. The CDR3 DNA is TGTGCCACCACGGGTAACACCGGGGAGCTGTTTTTT. The chain employs TRBV24-1 and TRBJ2-2; D not resolved. The CDR3 runs to 12 residues. Germline values: CDR1 KGHDR, CDR2 SFDVKD. V was pared by 8 bases and J by 2 bases, with 5 bases between.

CDR3 DNA: TGTGCCAGCTCCCCCCAGACTGAGGCAGATACGCAGTATTTT. Protein sequence: CASSPQTEADTQYF. The rearrangement uses TRBV18 and TRBJ2-3, with unresolved D. Deletions cut 6 bases from V and 4 bases from J, with 14 bases between. Looked up from germline, CDR1 is KGHSH and CDR2 is LQKENI. This CDR3 is built from 14 residues.

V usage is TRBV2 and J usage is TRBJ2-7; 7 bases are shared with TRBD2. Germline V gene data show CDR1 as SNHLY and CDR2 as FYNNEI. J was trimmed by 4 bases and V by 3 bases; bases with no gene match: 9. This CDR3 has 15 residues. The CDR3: CASSDFGRESYEQYF. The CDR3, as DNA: TGTGCCAGCAGTGACTTCGGGCGGGAGAGTTACGAGCAGTACTTC.

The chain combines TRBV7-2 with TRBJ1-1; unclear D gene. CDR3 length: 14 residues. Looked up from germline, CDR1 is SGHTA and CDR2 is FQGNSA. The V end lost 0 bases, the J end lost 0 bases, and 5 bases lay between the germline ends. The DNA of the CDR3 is TGTGCCAGCAGCTTAGCGGCTCTGAACACTGAAGCTTTCTTT. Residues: CASSLAALNTEAFF.

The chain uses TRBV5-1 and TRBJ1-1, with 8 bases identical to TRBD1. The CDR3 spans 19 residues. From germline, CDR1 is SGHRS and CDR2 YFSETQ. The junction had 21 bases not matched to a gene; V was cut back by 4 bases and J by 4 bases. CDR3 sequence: CASSPRRLYGTGGLTEAFF. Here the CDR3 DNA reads TGCGCCAGCAGCCCACGAAGATTGTACGGGACAGGAGGGCTCACTGAAGCTTTCTTT.

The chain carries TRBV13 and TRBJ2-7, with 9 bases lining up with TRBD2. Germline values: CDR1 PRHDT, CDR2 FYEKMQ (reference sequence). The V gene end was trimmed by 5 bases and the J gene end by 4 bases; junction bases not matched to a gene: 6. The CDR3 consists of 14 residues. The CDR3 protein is CASSVREGRYEQYF. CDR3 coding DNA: TGTGCCAGCAGCGTGCGGGAGGGCCGTTACGAGCAGTACTTC.

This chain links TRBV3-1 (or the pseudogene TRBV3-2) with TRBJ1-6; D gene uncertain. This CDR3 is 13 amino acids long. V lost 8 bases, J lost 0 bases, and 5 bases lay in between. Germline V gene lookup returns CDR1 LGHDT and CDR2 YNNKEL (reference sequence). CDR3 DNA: TGTGCCAGCGTGAGCTCCTATAATTCACCCCTCCACTTT. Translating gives CASVSSYNSPLHF.

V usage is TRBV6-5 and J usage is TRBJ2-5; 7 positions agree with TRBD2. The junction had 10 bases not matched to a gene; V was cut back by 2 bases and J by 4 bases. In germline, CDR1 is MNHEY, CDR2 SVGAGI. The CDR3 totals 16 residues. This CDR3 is CASSYPTTGGGETQYF. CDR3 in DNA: TGTGCCAGCAGTTACCCTACGACTGGCGGGGGAGAGACCCAGTACTTC.

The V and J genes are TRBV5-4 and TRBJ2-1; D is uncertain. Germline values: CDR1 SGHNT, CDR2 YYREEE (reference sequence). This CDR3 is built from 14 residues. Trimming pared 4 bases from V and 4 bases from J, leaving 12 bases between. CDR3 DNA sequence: TGTGCCAGCAGCCTTACTTCTGATTACAATGAGCAGTTCTTC. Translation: CASSLTSDYNEQFF.

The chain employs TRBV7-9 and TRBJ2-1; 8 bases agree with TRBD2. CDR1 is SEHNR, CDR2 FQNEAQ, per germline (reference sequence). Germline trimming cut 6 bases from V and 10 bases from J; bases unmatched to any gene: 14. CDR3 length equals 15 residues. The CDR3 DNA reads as TGTGCCAGCAGTTCGGCAGCAGCGGGAGTGTTGGAGCAGTTCTTC. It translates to CASSSAAAGVLEQFF.

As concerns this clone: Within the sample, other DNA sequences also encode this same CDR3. This chain's CDR3 is CASSALGGSSYEQYF. CDR3 coding DNA: TGTGCCAGCAGTGCCCTGGGGGGGAGCTCCTACGAGCAGTACTTC. This chain joins TRBV27 and TRBJ2-7; 7 bases map to TRBD2. V lost 5 bases and J lost 0; bases outside the gene matches: 7. Germline CDR1 reads MNHEY; CDR2 reads SMNVEV (reference sequence). The length of the CDR3 is 15 residues.

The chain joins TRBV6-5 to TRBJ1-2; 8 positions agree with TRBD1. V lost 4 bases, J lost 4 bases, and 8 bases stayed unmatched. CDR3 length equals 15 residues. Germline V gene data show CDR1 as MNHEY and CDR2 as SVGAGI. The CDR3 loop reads CASSSGDRKGYGYTF. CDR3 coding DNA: TGTGCCAGCAGTTCCGGGGACAGGAAGGGCTATGGCTACACCTTC.

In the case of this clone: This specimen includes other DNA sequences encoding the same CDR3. The CDR3 DNA reads TGTGCCAGCAGCCAAGGCGGGGGGGGCCCCTACGAGCAGTACTTC. Translating it yields CASSQGGGGPYEQYF. The chain carries TRBV3-1 (or the pseudogene TRBV3-2) and TRBJ2-7; TRBD2 agrees at 9 bases. Germline CDR1 LGHDT, CDR2 YNNKEL (reference sequence). This CDR3 is built from 15 residues. Germline trimming cut 1 base from V and 2 bases from J; bases unmatched to any gene: 3.

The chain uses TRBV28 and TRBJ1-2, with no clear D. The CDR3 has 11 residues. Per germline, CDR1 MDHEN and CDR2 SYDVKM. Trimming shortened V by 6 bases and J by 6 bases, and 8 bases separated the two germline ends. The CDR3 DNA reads TGTGCCAGCAGGTACTCACATGGCTACACCTTC. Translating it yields CASRYSHGYTF.

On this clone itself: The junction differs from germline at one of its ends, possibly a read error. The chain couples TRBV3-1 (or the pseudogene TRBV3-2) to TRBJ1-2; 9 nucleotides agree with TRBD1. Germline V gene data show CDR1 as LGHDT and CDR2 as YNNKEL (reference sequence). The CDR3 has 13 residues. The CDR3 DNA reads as TGTGCCAGCCGCTCCGCAAAGGACAGGGGTGTAAGCTTC. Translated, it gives CASRSAKDRGVSF.

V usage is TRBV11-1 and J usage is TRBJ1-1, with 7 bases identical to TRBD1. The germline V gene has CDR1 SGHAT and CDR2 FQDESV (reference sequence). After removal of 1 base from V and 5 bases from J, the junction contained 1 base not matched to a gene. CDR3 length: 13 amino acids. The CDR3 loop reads CASSLGQGTEAFF. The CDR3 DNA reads TGTGCCAGCAGCTTAGGACAGGGAACTGAAGCTTTCTTT.

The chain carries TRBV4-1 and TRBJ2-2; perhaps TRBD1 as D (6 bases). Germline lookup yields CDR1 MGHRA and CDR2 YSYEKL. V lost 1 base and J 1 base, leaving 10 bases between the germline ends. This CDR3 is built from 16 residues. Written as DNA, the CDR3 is TGCGCCAGCAGCCAAGTTAGGGACAAGAACACCGGGGAGCTGTTTTTT. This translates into CASSQVRDKNTGELFF.

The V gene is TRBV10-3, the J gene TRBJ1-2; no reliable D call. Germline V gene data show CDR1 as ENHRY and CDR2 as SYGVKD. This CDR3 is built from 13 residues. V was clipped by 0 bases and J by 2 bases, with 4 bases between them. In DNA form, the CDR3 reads TGTGCCATCAGTGAGTCCCAGAACTATGGCTACACCTTC. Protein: CAISESQNYGYTF.

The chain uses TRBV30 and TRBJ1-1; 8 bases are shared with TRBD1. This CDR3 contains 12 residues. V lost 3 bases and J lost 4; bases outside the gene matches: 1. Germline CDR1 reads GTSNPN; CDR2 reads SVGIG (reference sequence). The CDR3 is CAWSRGLTEAFF. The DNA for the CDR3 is TGTGCCTGGAGCAGGGGGCTCACTGAAGCTTTCTTT.

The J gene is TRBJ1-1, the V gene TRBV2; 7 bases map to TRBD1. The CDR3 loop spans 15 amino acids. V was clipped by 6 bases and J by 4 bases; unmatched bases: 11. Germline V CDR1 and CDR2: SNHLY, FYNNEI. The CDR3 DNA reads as TGTGCCAGCAGAGACAACAGGGGTGTCATCACTGAAGCTTTCTTT. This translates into CASRDNRGVITEAFF.